These 9 T cell receptor beta chains were sequenced from one sample in a study of cytomegalovirus exposure and HLA in healthy donors. Vbeta (60) and Jbeta (13) primers were used in the PCR. Libraries were prepared by immunoSEQ multiplex PCR; TCRdb keeps only in-frame clonotypes and omits some of them. The specimen's table records 150,000 or so clones. The specimen sequenced was PBMCs. The receptors originated from a man aged 18 to 29 in good health and CMV-seronegative.

V usage is TRBV11-2 and J usage is TRBJ2-7; a possible D gene is TRBD2 (5 bases). With 1 base removed from V and 4 bases from J, the gap between germline ends came to 8 bases. Germline V gene sequence: CDR1 SGHAT, CDR2 FQNNGV. The CDR3 spans 13 residues. This chain's CDR3 is CASSLVRGYEQYF. Here the CDR3 DNA reads TGTGCCAGCAGCTTAGTTCGGGGTTACGAGCAGTACTTC.

The chain has TRBV7-2 and TRBJ1-1; 9 positions agree with TRBD1. J gave up 0 bases and V 3 bases, and 5 bases lay outside the gene matches. The CDR3 totals 16 residues. In germline, CDR1 is SGHTA, CDR2 FQGNSA. CDR3 residues: CASSFAGQGLNTEAFF. The DNA for the CDR3 is TGTGCCAGCAGCTTCGCCGGACAGGGGCTGAACACTGAAGCTTTCTTT. The complete variable domain, with remaining parts taken from reference TRBV7-2 and TRBJ1-1, reads GAGVSQSPSNKVTEKGKDVELRCDPISGHTALYWYRQSLGQGLEFLIYFQGNSAPDKSGLPSDRFSAERTGGSVSTLTIQRTQQEDSAVYLCASSFAGQGLNTEAFFGQGTRLTVV.

The rearrangement joins TRBV7-9 to TRBJ1-2; D is perhaps TRBD1 (5 bases). The CDR3 runs 13 residues. Germline CDR1 is SEHNR and CDR2 is FQNEAQ (reference sequence). The ends were cut back, 3 bases at V and 8 bases at J, with 13 bases in the middle. CDR3 protein: CASSFPTGTGYTF. The CDR3 DNA reads as TGTGCCAGCAGCTTTCCTACAGGAACCGGCTACACCTTC.

The chain is built from TRBV19 and TRBJ2-2; a possible D gene is TRBD2 (6 bases). The CDR3 totals 15 residues. Per germline, CDR1 LNHDA and CDR2 SQIVND (reference sequence). V was cut by 5 bases and J by 5 bases, with 15 bases left in between. CDR3 sequence reads: CASSPRIGGTGELFF. CDR3 sequence (DNA): TGTGCCAGTAGTCCACGGATCGGGGGAACCGGGGAGCTGTTTTTT.

This chain links TRBV14 with TRBJ1-1, with D maybe TRBD1 (6 bases). Trimming took 8 bases from V and 3 from J, leaving 13 bases between them. This CDR3 contains 13 residues. Germline CDR1 reads SGHDN; CDR2 reads FVKESK. This CDR3 reads CASRQEYYTEAFF. The CDR3 coding sequence is TGTGCCAGCCGACAGGAATACTACACTGAAGCTTTCTTT. The full variable domain, completed using reference TRBV14 and TRBJ1-1, is EAGVTQFPSHSVIEKGQTVTLRCDPISGHDNLYWYRRVMGKEIKFLLHFVKESKQDESGMPNNRFLAERTGGTYSTLKVQPAELEDSGVYFCASRQEYYTEAFFGQGTRLTVV.

The chain is built from TRBV15 and TRBJ2-3, with D perhaps TRBD1 (7 bases). CDR1 is LNHNV, CDR2 YYDKDF, per germline (reference sequence). Trimming pared 0 bases from V and 2 bases from J, leaving 15 bases between. This CDR3 comprises 17 residues. For the CDR3, the DNA is TGTGCCACCAGCAGAGATCGGAGGGACAGCTCCACAGATACGCAGTATTTT. As protein: CATSRDRRDSSTDTQYF.

The chain couples TRBV7-3 to TRBJ2-1; 10 nucleotides line up with TRBD1. The V and J ends lost 6 bases and 7 bases, in that order; junction bases with no gene match: 12. CDR1 and CDR2 (germline): SGHTA, FQGTGA. This CDR3 is built from 16 residues. The CDR3 here is CASSPRAGTGVNEQFF. The DNA of the CDR3 is TGTGCCAGCAGTCCAAGGGCGGGGACAGGGGTTAATGAGCAGTTCTTC.

The chain couples TRBV10-1 to TRBJ2-7, with 12 bases lining up with TRBD2. The V and J ends lost 2 bases and 6 bases, in that order; junction bases with no gene match: 14. The CDR3 totals 18 residues. Germline V gene data show CDR1 as WNHNN and CDR2 as SYGVQD (reference sequence). CDR3 sequence (DNA): TGCGCCAGCAGTGAGCCCCCCCGACTAGCGGGAGTCCTCCCCGAGCAGTACTTC. Protein sequence: CASSEPPRLAGVLPEQYF.

The rearrangement links TRBV6-5 to TRBJ2-5; TRBD1 agrees at 9 bases. After removal of 6 bases from V and 5 bases from J, the junction contained 4 bases not matched to a gene. The CDR3 is 13 amino acids. CDR1 is MNHEY, CDR2 SVGAGI, per germline. The CDR3 sequence is CASSTGQGETQYF. The CDR3 DNA is TGTGCCAGCAGCACTGGACAGGGGGAGACCCAGTACTTC.